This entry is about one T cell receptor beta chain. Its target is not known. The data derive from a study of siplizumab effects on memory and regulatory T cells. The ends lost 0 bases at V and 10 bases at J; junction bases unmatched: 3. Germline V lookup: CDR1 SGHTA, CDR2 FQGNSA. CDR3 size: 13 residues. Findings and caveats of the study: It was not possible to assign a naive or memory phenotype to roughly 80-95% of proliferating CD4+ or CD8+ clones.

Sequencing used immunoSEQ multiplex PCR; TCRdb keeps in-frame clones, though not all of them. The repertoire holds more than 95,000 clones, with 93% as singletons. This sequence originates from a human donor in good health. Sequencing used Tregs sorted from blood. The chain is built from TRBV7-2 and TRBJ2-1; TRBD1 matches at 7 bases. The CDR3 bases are TGTGCCAGCAGCTTAGCTAACAGGGGAGAGCAGTTCTTC. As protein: CASSLANRGEQFF.